A selection of T cell receptor beta chains follows, all from one sample in a study of shared clonotypes between healthy human individuals. Profiling relied on immunoSEQ multiplex PCR, and the TCRdb table lists in-frame clones only, not all of them. Of approximately 2,300,000 clones listed, roughly 90% are singletons. The sequenced material came from naive CD4+ T cells from PBMCs. Receptors originate from a young man in good health. Some clones in this sample may be carry-over from other donors' samples. Each CDR3 is given with its conserved first and last residue. A D gene is named only where the DNA matches it firmly. Only some rows state a clone size, as once, few, many or a class for expanded clones.

j_call v_call clone_size d_call cdr3_aa cdr3_nt
TRBJ2-4 TRBV5-1 - TRBD1 CASSLGQGYGNIQYF TGCGCCAGCAGCTTGGGACAGGGATACGGAAACATTCAGTACTTC
TRBJ1-2 TRBV5-4 - - CASSLGSNYGYTF TGTGCCAGCAGCTTAGGGTCGAACTATGGCTACACCTTC
TRBJ1-1 TRBV5-1 - - CASSLLQVNTEAFF TGCGCCAGCAGCTTACTACAGGTTAACACTGAAGCTTTCTTT
TRBJ2-7 TRBV5-1 - TRBD2 CASSFGPSGRAYEQYF TGCGCCAGCAGCTTTGGCCCTAGCGGGAGGGCGTACGAGCAGTACTTC
TRBJ2-5 TRBV28 - TRBD2 CASTLGGLAGETQYF TGTGCCAGCACCCTTGGGGGACTAGCGGGAGAGACCCAGTACTTC
TRBJ1-4 TRBV30 once TRBD1 CAWSSRDRINEKLFF TGTGCCTGGAGTTCCCGGGACAGGATTAATGAAAAACTGTTTTTT
TRBJ1-2 TRBV7-2 - - CASSLEGLYGYTF TGTGCCAGCAGCTTAGAAGGGCTCTATGGCTACACCTTC
TRBJ2-7 TRBV18 - TRBD2 CASSLRLAGEHEQYF TGTGCCAGCTCACTCAGACTAGCGGGAGAACACGAGCAGTACTTC
TRBJ2-2 TRBV11-3 - - CASSFRAGTNTGELFF TGTGCCAGCAGCTTTAGGGCAGGGACGAACACCGGGGAGCTGTTTTTT
TRBJ1-2 TRBV7-9 - TRBD1 CASSLEHRGGYTF TGTGCCAGCAGCTTGGAACACAGGGGTGGCTACACCTTC
TRBJ2-3 TRBV4-1 - - CASSVRDETDTQYF TGCGCCAGCAGCGTCCGGGACGAGACAGATACGCAGTATTTT
TRBJ1-1 TRBV5-6 - - CASSFGQTAEAFF TGTGCCAGCAGCTTCGGGCAGACTGCTGAAGCTTTCTTT
TRBJ2-2 TRBV5-5 - - CASSLLLRNTGELFF TGTGCCAGCAGCTTGCTTCTGCGGAACACCGGGGAGCTGTTTTTT
TRBJ2-1 TRBV28 - - CASSFRSRSYNEQFF TGTGCCAGCAGTTTCCGGAGTCGCTCCTACAATGAGCAGTTCTTC
TRBJ1-4 TRBV30 - TRBD1 CAWRTGLATNEKLFF TGTGCCTGGAGGACAGGGCTTGCAACTAATGAAAAACTGTTTTTT
TRBJ1-1 TRBV11-2 - - CASSLDGGWGGPTQLGLAFF TGTGCCAGCAGCTTAGATGGGGGTTGGGGGGGACCCACGCAGTTAGGGTTAGCTTTCTTT
TRBJ1-4 TRBV18 - - CASSPRVGANEKLFF TGTGCCAGCTCACCTCGGGTGGGCGCTAATGAAAAACTGTTTTTT
TRBJ2-3 TRBV29-1 - TRBD2 CSVDLTSGSPDTQYF TGCAGCGTTGATTTGACTAGCGGGAGCCCAGATACGCAGTATTTT
TRBJ1-1 TRBV6-6 - - CATTRGQGNTEAFF TGTGCCACCACCCGGGGGCAGGGAAACACTGAAGCTTTCTTT
TRBJ1-4 TRBV7-8 - TRBD1 CASSFDRVATNEKLFF TGTGCCAGCAGCTTCGACAGGGTTGCGACTAATGAAAAACTGTTTTTT
TRBJ2-7 TRBV2 - TRBD2 CASSRTSGEQYF TGTGCCAGCAGCAGGACTAGCGGAGAGCAGTACTTC
TRBJ2-3 TRBV5-1 - - CASSLGTGSGTDTQYF TGCGCCAGCAGCTTGGGGACGGGTAGCGGCACAGATACGCAGTATTTT
TRBJ1-2 TRBV2 - - CASSVVGSDGYTF TGTGCCAGCAGTGTGGTAGGGTCGGATGGCTACACCTTC
TRBJ2-2 TRBV7-2 - - CASSPRQTGELFF TGTGCCAGCAGCCCACGACAGACCGGGGAGCTGTTTTTT